These 7 T cell receptor beta chains originate from one sample sequenced in a study of T cell repertoires in cytomegalovirus infection. TCRdb reprocessed the reads with MiXCR, giving one entry per CDR3 protein. The sample holds roughly 340,000 distinct CDR3 sequences, almost 30% seen once. Their cognate antigens are unknown. Specimen: cultured PBMCs, collected from culture after CMV antigen stimulation. These receptors were taken from a human donor in good health (CMV status not recorded). Some clones in this sample may be carry-over from other donors' samples.

The chain has TRBV6-1 and TRBJ2-3; perhaps TRBD1 as D (5 bases). Trimming stripped 5 bases from V and 2 bases from J, with 14 bases between. Germline CDR1 and CDR2: MNHNS and SASEGT. The length of the CDR3 is 15 residues. The CDR3 is CASSQTEPDTDTQYF. CDR3 nucleotides: TGTGCCAGCAGTCAGACAGAACCAGACACAGATACGCAGTATTTT.

This clonotype was observed a handful of times. The chain has TRBV11-2 and TRBJ1-1; 7 nucleotides match TRBD1. This CDR3 is built from 13 residues. Germline V CDR1 and CDR2: SGHAT, FQNNGV. The V segment lost 4 bases and the J segment 8 bases; nucleotides outside the gene matches: 7. CDR3 sequence (DNA): TGTGCCAGCAGCTCTGACAGGGTCGCGGAAGCTTTCTTT. Encoded protein: CASSSDRVAEAFF.

V gene TRBV5-4 combines with J gene TRBJ2-2, with D maybe TRBD2 (6 bases). The ends were cut back, 5 bases at V and 2 bases at J, with 13 bases in the middle. Germline V gives CDR1 SGHNT, CDR2 YYREEE (reference sequence). This CDR3 has 15 residues. DNA for the CDR3: TGTGCCAGCAGGAAAAGCGGGCCTAACACCGGGGAGCTGTTTTTT. Amino acid sequence: CASRKSGPNTGELFF.

This chain joins TRBV10-1 and TRBJ2-1, with TRBD1 as a possible D gene (5 bases). In germline, CDR1 is WNHNN, CDR2 SYGVQD (reference sequence). V shed 3 bases and J shed 0 bases, with 15 bases lying between them. The CDR3 length is 17 residues. The CDR3 nucleotides are TGCGCCAGCAGTGATGGGGCAGCCCAGAGCTCCTACAATGAGCAGTTCTTC. This codes for CASSDGAAQSSYNEQFF.

In DNA form, the CDR3 reads TGTGCCAGCAGTGGAGGGGCTCGTGGAAACACCATATATTTT. Protein product: CASSGGARGNTIYF. V usage is TRBV2 and J usage is TRBJ1-3; D may be TRBD1 (5 bases). Trimming removed 4 bases at V and 3 bases at J, with 10 bases between. CDR3 length: 14 amino acids. Germline V gene data show CDR1 as SNHLY and CDR2 as FYNNEI.

This clonotype was seen more than once but under ten times. The rearrangement links TRBV28 to TRBJ1-2, with D possibly TRBD1 on 5 matching bases. V dropped 7 bases and J dropped 4 bases, with 10 bases sitting between them. Germline values: CDR1 MDHEN, CDR2 SYDVKM. This CDR3 spans 12 amino acids. Here the CDR3 DNA reads TGTGCCAGCAACACCGGGGCCTATGGCTACACCTTC. This encodes CASNTGAYGYTF.

Only a few counts were recorded for this clonotype. The CDR3 bases are TGTGCCAGCAGCTTAGTGTCAGTCGTCGAGACCCAGTACTTC. It translates to CASSLVSVVETQYF. The chain recombines TRBV7-8 with TRBJ2-5; D is undetermined. V lost 1 base and J 5 bases, leaving 11 bases between the germline ends. The germline V gene has CDR1 SGHVS and CDR2 FQNEAQ. This CDR3 is built from 14 residues.